This T cell receptor beta chain emerged from a study of blood T cells in healthy people across ages. V was cut by 4 bases and J by 2 bases, with 12 bases left in between. Germline CDR1 is SEHNR and CDR2 is FQNEAQ (reference sequence). This CDR3 has 15 amino acids. Next came a second PCR, run for about 7 to 12 cycles, which used a sample-barcoded 5' primer along with a J-beta primer mix. TCRdb fed the 5' RACE reads into MiXCR, producing one record per CDR3 protein. The table includes 800,000 or so distinct CDR3 sequences, about 25% detected once. The same data also went into a second study, on T cells of mothers and their children.

This sequence joins TRBV7-9 and TRBJ1-3; D might be TRBD1 (6 bases). The receptor comes from a boy younger than 18 in good health. Sequenced: blood. The CDR3 DNA reads as TGTGCCAGCAGCTCCGGGACAAAGGCTGGAAACACCATATATTTT. Amino acid sequence: CASSSGTKAGNTIYF. Based on the CDR3 plus reference TRBV7-9 and TRBJ1-3, the full variable domain is DTGVSQNPRHKITKRGQNVTFRCDPISEHNRLYWYRQTLGQGPEFLTYFQNEAQLEKSRLLSDRFSAERPKGSFSTLEIQRTEQGDSAMYLCASSSGTKAGNTIYFGEGSWLTVV.